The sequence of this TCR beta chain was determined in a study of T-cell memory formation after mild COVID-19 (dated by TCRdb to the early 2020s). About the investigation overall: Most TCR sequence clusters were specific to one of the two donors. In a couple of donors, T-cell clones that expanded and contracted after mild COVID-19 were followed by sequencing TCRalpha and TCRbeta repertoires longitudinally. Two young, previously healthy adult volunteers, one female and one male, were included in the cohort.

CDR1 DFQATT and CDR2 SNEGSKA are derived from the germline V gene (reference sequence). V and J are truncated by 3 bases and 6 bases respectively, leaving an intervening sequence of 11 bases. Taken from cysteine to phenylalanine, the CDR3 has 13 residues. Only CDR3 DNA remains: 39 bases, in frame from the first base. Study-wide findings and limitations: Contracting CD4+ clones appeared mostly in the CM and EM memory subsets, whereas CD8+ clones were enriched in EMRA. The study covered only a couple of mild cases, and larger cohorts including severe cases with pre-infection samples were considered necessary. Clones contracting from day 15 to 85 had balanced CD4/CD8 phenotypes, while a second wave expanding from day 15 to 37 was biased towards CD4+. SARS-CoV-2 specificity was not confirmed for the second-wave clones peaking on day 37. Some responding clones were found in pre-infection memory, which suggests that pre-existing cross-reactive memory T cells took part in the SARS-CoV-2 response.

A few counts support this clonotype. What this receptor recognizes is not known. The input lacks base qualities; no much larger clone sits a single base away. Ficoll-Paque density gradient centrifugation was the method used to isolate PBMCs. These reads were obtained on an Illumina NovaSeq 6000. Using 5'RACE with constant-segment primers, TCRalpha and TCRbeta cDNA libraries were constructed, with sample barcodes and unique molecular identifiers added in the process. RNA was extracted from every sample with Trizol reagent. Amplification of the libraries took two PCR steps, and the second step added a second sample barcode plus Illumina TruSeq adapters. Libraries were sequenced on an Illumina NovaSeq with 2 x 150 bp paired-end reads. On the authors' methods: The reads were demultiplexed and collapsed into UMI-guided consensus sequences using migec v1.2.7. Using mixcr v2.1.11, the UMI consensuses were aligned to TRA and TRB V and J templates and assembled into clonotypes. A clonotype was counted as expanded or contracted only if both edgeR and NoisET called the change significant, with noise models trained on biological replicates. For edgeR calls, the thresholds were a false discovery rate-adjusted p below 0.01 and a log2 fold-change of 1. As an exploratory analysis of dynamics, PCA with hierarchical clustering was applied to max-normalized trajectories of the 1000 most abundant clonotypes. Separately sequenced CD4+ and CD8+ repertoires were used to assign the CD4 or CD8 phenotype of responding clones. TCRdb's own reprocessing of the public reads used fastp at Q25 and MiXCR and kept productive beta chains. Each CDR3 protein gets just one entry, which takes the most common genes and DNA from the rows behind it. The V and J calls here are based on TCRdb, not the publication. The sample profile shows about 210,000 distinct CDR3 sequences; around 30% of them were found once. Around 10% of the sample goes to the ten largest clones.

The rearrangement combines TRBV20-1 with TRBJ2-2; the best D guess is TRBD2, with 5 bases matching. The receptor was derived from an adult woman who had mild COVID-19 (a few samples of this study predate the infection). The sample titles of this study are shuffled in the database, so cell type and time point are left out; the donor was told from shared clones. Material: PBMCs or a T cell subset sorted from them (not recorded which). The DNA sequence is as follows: TGCAGTGCTAGGGACTTACGAGCCGGGGAGCTGTTTTTT. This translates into CSARDLRAGELFF.